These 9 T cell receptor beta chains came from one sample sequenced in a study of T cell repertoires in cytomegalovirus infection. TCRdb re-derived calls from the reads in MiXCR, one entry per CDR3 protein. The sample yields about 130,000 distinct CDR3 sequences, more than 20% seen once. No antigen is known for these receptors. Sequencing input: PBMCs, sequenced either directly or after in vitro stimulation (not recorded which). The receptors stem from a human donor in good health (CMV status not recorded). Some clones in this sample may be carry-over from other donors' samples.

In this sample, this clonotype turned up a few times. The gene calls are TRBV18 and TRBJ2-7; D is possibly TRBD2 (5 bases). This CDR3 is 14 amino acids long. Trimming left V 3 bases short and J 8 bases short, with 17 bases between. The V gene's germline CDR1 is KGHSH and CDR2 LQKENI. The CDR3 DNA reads TGTGCCAGCTCACCTCCGTCTAGCCCCGGCAAGCAGTACGTC. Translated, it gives CASSPPSSPGKQYV.

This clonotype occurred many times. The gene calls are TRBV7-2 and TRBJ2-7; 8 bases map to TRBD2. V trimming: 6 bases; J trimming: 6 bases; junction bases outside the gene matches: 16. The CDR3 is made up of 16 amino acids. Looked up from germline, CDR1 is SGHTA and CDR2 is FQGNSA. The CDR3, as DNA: TGTGCCAGCAGTTTTACACCCGGGACTAGGAGTGCCGAGCAGTACTTC. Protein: CASSFTPGTRSAEQYF.

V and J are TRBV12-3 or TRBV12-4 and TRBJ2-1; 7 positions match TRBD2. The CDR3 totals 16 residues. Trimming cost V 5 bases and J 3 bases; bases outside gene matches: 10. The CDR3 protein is CASSTSSGEIYNEQFF. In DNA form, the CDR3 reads TGTGCCAGCAGTACGTCTAGCGGAGAAATCTACAATGAGCAGTTCTTC.

The CDR3 region has the DNA TGTGCCAGCAGTCCCCTAGCGGGAGAGGTTGAGCAGTTCTTC. As protein: CASSPLAGEVEQFF. This chain connects TRBV6-5 to TRBJ2-1; 10 bases fit TRBD2. J was trimmed by 9 bases and V by 5 bases; bases with no gene match: 7. The germline gives CDR1 MNHEY, CDR2 SVGAGI. The CDR3 contains 14 residues.

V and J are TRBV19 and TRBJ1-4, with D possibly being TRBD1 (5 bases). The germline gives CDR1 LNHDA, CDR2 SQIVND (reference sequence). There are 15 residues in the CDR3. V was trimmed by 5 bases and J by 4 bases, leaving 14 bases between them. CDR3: CASSYPGLSNEKLFF. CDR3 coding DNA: TGTGCCAGTAGTTACCCGGGACTGAGTAATGAAAAACTGTTTTTT. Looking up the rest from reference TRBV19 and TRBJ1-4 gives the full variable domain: DGGITQSPKYLFRKEGQNVTLSCEQNLNHDAMYWYRQDPGQGLRLIYYSQIVNDFQKGDIAEGYSVSREKKESFPLTVTSAQKNPTAFYLCASSYPGLSNEKLFFGSGTQLSVL.

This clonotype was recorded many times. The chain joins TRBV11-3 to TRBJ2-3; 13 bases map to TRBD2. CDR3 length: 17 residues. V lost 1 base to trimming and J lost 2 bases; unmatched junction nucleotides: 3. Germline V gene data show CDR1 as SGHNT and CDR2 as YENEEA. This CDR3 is CASSLAGLAGTTDTQYF. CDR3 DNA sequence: TGTGCCAGCAGCTTAGCGGGACTAGCGGGAACCACAGATACGCAGTATTTT.

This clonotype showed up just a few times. CDR3 nucleotides: TGCAGTGCTAGAGATTGGCGGTATGGCTACACCTTC. Its translation: CSARDWRYGYTF. The chain uses TRBV20-1 and TRBJ1-2; D gene unclear. The CDR3 sequence is 12 residues long. Germline CDR1 is DFQATT and CDR2 is SNEGSKA (reference sequence). V was cut by 0 bases and J by 5 bases, with 7 bases left in between.

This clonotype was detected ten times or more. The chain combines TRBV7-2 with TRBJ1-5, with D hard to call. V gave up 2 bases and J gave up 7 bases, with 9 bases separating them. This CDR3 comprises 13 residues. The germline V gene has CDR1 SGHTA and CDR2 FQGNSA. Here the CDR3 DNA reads TGTGCCAGCAGCTTACTACAGAGCCAGCCCCAGCATTTT. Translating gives CASSLLQSQPQHF.

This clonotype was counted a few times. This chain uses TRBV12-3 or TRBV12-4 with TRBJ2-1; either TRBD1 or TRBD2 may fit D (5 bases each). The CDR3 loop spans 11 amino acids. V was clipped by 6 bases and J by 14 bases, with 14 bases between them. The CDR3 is CASRAGAEEFF. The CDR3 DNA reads TGTGCCAGCAGAGCCGGGGCCGAGGAGTTCTTC.